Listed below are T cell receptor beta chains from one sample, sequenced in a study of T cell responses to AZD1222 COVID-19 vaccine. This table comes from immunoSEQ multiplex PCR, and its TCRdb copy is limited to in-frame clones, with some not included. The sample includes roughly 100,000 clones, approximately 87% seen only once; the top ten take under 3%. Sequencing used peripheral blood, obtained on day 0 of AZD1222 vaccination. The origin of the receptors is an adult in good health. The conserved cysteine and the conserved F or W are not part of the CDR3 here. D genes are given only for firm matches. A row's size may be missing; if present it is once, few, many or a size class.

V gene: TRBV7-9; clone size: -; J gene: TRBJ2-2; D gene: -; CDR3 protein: ASSPSGLNTGELF
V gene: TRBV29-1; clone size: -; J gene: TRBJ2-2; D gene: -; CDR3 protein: SVGDTNTGELF
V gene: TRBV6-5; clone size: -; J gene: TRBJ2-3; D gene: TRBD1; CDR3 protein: ASTDDRVGTDTQY
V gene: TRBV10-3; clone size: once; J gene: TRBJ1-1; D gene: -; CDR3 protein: AIREPEGGTEAF
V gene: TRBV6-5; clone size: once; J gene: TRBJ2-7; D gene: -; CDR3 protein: ASRQTAASYEQY
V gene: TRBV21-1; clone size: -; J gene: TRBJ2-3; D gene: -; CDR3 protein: ASIQGSITDTQY
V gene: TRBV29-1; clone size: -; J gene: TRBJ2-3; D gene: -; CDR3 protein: SVEGLDTQY
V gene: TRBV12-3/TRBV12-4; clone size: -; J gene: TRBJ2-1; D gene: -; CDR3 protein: ASTKTDNEQF
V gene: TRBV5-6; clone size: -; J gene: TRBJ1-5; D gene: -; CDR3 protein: ASSFYGQPQH
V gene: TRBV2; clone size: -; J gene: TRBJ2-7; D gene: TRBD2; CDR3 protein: ASSVGGVLLAGGEQY
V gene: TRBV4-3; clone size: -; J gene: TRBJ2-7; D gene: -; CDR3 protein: ASSQGRGLSYEQY
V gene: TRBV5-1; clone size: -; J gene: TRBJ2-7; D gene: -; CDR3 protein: ASSPLGTYEQY
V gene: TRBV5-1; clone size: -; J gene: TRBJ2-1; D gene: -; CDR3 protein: ASRGDLDEQF
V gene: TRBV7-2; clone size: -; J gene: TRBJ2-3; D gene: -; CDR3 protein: ASSYRPSGTDTQY
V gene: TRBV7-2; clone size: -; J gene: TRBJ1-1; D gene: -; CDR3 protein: ASAGGYTEAF
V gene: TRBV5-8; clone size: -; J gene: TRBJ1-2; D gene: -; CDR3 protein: ASSLQVDFGLYGYT
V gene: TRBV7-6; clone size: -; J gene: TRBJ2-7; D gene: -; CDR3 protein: ASSKDGGSLY
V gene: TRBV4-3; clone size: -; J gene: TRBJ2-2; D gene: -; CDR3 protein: ASSSDRVLHTGELF
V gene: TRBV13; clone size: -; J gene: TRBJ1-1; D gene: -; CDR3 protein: ASSQRDWGASEAF
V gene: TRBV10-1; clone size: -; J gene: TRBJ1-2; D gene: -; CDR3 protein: ASSGARGYGYT
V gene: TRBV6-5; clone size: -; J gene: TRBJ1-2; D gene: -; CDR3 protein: ASSPDGTRPYGYT
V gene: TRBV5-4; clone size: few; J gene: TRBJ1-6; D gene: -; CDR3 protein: ASSLWTEPPLH
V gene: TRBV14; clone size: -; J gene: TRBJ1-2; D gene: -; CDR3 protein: ASSLQGYGNGYT
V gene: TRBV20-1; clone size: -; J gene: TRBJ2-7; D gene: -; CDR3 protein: SADGAYEQY
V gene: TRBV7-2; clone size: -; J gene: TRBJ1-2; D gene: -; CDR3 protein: ASSLWTASYGYT
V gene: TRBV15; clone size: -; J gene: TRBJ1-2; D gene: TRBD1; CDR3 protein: ATSRSNSGGGGYT
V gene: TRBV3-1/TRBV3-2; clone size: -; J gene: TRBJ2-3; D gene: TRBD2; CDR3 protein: ASSARLAEADTQY
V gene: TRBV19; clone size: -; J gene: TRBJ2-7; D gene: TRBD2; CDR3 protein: ASSTGLAGDLEQY
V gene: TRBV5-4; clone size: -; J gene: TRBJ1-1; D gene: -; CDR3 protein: ASSLGEGGTEAF
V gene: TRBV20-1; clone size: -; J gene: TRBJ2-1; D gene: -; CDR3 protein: SASWQGMGEQF